A few counts support the clone carrying this T cell receptor beta chain. What it binds is unknown. The data were obtained in a study of T cells after yellow fever vaccination. General study results and limits: Repertoires sorted by FACS could include abundant clonotypes that are contaminants from the bulk population. Detected again after the booster were most primary-vaccination clones, at about 96% CD4 and more than 70% CD8.

The authors made TCR cDNA by 5'RACE template switching, adding a universal primer site and UMIs. MiXCR, run by TCRdb on the 5' RACE reads, gives a single entry per CDR3 protein. The sample contains roughly 260,000 distinct CDR3 sequences, around 13% of which appear only once. The ends were cut back, 2 bases at V and 7 bases at J, with 9 bases in the middle. The CDR3 totals 12 residues. The TCR was taken from a man aged 25-40 years who received the YFV17D yellow fever vaccine. The sample consisted of CD4+ T cells sorted from PBMCs, taken 45 days after the yellow fever booster vaccination. This chain uses TRBV12-3 or TRBV12-4 with TRBJ2-7, with D possibly TRBD2 on 6 matching bases. CDR3 region: CASSLLAREQYF. In DNA, the CDR3 is TGTGCCAGCAGTTTACTAGCGAGGGAGCAGTACTTC.